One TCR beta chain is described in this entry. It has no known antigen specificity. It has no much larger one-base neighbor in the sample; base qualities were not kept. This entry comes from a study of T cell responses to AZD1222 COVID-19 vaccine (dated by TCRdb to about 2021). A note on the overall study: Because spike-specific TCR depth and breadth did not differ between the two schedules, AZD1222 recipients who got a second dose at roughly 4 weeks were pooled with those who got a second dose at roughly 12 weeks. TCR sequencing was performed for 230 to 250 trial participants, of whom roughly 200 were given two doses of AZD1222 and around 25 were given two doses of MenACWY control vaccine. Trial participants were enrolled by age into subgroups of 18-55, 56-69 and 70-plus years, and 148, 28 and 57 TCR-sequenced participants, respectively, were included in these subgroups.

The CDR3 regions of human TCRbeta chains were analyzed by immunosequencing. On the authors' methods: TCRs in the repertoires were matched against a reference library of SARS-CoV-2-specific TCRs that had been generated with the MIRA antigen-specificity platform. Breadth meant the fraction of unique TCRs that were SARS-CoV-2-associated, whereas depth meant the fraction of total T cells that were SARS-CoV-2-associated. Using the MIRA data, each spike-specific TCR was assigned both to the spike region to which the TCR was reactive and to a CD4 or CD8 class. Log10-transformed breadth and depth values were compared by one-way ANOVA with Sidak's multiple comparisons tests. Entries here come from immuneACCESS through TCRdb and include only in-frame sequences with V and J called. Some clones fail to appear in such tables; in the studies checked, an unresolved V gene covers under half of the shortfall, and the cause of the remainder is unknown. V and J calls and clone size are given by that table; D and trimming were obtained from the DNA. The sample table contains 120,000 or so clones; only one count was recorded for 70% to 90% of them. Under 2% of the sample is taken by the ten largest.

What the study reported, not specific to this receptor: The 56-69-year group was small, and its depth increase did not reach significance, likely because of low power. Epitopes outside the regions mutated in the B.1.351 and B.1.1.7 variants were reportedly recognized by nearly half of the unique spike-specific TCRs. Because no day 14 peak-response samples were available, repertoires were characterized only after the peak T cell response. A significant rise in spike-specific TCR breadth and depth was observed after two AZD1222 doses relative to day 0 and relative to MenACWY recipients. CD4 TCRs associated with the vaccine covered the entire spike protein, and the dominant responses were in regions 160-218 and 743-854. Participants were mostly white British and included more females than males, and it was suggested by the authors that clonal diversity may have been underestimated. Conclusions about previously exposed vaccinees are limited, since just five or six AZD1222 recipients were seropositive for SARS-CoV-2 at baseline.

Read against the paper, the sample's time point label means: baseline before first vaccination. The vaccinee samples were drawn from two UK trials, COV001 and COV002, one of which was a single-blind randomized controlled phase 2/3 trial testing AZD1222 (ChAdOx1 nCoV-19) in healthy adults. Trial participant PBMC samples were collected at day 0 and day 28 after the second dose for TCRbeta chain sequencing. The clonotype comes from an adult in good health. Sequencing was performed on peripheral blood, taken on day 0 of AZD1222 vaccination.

The sequenced DNA is TGCGCCAGCAGCTCCGGACTAGCGGGATCCAATGAGCAGTTCTTC. Protein translation: CASSSGLAGSNEQFF. The chain was built from TRBV5-1 and TRBJ2-1; TRBD2 lines up with 12 middle nucleotides. CDR1 and CDR2, looked up from the germline V gene, are SGHRS and YFSETQ. The germline V end is reduced by 3 bases and the J end by 6 bases; junction bases left unmatched: 4. Spanning cysteine to phenylalanine, the CDR3 consists of 15 amino acids. Left in the record is the CDR3 DNA by itself, 45 bases read in frame from the first base.